The 23 T cell receptor beta chains in this list originate from one sample, sequenced in a study of cytomegalovirus exposure and HLA in healthy donors. The study ran its PCR with 60 Vbeta and 13 Jbeta primers. The table came from immunoSEQ multiplex PCR; TCRdb's copy has only in-frame clones and leaves some out. This table holds roughly 77,000 clones, 10% found once. What was sequenced was PBMCs. The receptors originated from a man aged 55 to 69 in good health and CMV-seropositive.

This clone was recorded a few times. CDR3 amino acids: CASSSGTGGNQPQHF. The CDR3 DNA sequence: TGTGCCAGCAGCTCAGGGACAGGGGGCAATCAGCCCCAGCATTTT. The J gene is TRBJ1-5, the V gene TRBV5-6; TRBD1 agrees at 10 bases. CDR3 length equals 15 residues. Germline CDR1 SGHDT, CDR2 YYEEEE. The J segment lost 2 bases and the V segment lost 3 bases, leaving 2 bases of the junction unmatched.

The CDR3 DNA sequence: TGTGCCAGCAGCTTAGGGGCAGGGGAAGGGCAGCCCCAGCATTTT. Its translation is CASSLGAGEGQPQHF. This sequence joins TRBV7-9 and TRBJ1-5; D possibly corresponds to TRBD1 (6 bases). V lost 1 base and J lost 7, with 14 bases in between. The germline V gene has CDR1 SEHNR and CDR2 FQNEAQ (reference sequence). CDR3 size: 15 residues.

This clone was counted a few times. The V and J genes are TRBV5-1 and TRBJ2-5; D may be TRBD1 (6 bases). Trimming left V 0 bases short and J 2 bases short, with 8 bases between. This CDR3 contains 14 residues. CDR1 is SGHRS, CDR2 YFSETQ, per germline. CDR3 sequence: CASSLATGQETQYF. CDR3 bases: TGCGCCAGCAGCTTGGCGACAGGACAAGAGACCCAGTACTTC.

This clone was counted a few times. V and J are TRBV29-1 and TRBJ1-2; 7 nucleotides line up with TRBD1. The CDR3 runs 13 residues. CDR1 is SQVTM and CDR2 is ANQGSEA in the germline V gene. The V gene end was trimmed by 7 bases and the J gene end by 0 bases; junction bases not matched to a gene: 5. The CDR3 loop reads CSGGQAANYGYTF. The CDR3 coding sequence is TGCAGCGGCGGACAGGCCGCTAACTATGGCTACACCTTC.

The rearrangement uses TRBV9 and TRBJ2-2; D may be TRBD2 (7 bases). V lost 2 bases and J 6 bases, leaving 20 bases between the germline ends. The CDR3 has 17 residues. Germline values: CDR1 SGDLS, CDR2 YYNGEE. DNA for the CDR3: TGTGCCAGCAGCGTTACTGGGACTACGTGGGGGCCCGGGGAGCTGTTTTTT. Translated, it gives CASSVTGTTWGPGELFF.

V gene TRBV6-1 combines with J gene TRBJ2-5, with 7 bases aligning to TRBD2. The end of the DNA is better explained by TRBJ2-7, so the J call may be wrong. Germline V gene lookup returns CDR1 MNHNS and CDR2 SASEGT. The CDR3 sequence is 13 residues long. The CDR3 coding sequence is TGTGCCAGCAAGATCGGGAGGAGTTACGAGCAGTACTTC. It is translated as CASKIGRSYEQYF.

This clone was counted only a few times. J is TRBJ2-7 and V is TRBV6-5, with 8 bases identical to TRBD1. Trimming at V came to 6 bases and at J to 1 base, leaving 8 bases not matched to a gene. Per the germline V gene, CDR1 is MNHEY and CDR2 is SVGAGI. This CDR3 is 15 amino acids long. The CDR3 spells CASRTGTGPSYEQYF. CDR3 coding DNA: TGTGCCAGCAGAACCGGGACAGGTCCGTCCTACGAGCAGTACTTC.

A word on this clone: Other DNA sequences from this sample encode an identical CDR3 as well. CDR3 sequence reads: CSARGTEAFF. CDR3 nucleotide sequence: TGCAGTGCTAGAGGCACAGAAGCTTTCTTT. V usage is TRBV20-1 and J usage is TRBJ1-1; D ambiguous. The CDR3 covers 10 residues. Germline CDR1 is DFQATT and CDR2 is SNEGSKA (reference sequence). Between the trimmed V and J ends, which lost 1 base and 8 bases, there was a span of 5 bases.

In this sample, this clone turned up a few times. The chain combines TRBV2 with TRBJ1-2; D is possibly TRBD1 (5 bases). The germline V gene has CDR1 SNHLY and CDR2 FYNNEI. The CDR3 extends over 14 amino acids. Trimming removed 2 bases at V and 2 bases at J, with 9 bases between. This CDR3 reads CASSEPRGNYGYTF. The CDR3 DNA follows: TGTGCCAGCAGTGAACCCCGGGGGAACTATGGCTACACCTTC. Full variable domain (remainder filled in from reference TRBV2 and TRBJ1-2): EPEVTQTPSHQVTQMGQEVILRCVPISNHLYFYWYRQILGQKVEFLVSFYNNEISEKSEIFDDQFSVERPDGSNFTLKIRSTKLEDSAMYFCASSEPRGNYGYTFGSGTRLTVV.

This clone was seen a few times. The CDR3 region is CASSQGDRGAGELFF. CDR3 nucleotides: TGTGCCAGCAGCCAAGGAGACAGGGGAGCCGGGGAGCTGTTTTTT. This rearrangement joins TRBV11-2 to TRBJ2-2; 8 nucleotides match TRBD1. This CDR3 has 15 residues. The germline gives CDR1 SGHAT, CDR2 FQNNGV. With 5 bases clipped from V and 6 bases from J, the junction kept 8 bases outside the gene matches.

This clone was seen a few times. V and J are TRBV7-9 and TRBJ1-2, with a possible D match to TRBD1 (5 bases). The CDR3 is 13 amino acids. V was cut by 3 bases and J by 3 bases, with 8 bases left in between. Germline loops: CDR1 SEHNR, CDR2 FQNEAQ (reference sequence). In DNA, the CDR3 is TGTGCCAGCAGCTTCGGGGGAGACTATGGCTACACCTTC. Residues: CASSFGGDYGYTF.

This clone has only one observation. The J gene is TRBJ1-2, the V gene TRBV18; TRBD1 aligns across 7 bases. After removal of 2 bases from V and 8 bases from J, the junction contained 5 bases not matched to a gene. Looked up from germline, CDR1 is KGHSH and CDR2 is LQKENI. CDR3 length equals 13 residues. The CDR3 region is CASSPSQGGGYTF. The CDR3 bases are TGTGCCAGCTCACCAAGTCAGGGGGGCGGCTACACCTTC.

V usage is TRBV7-9 and J usage is TRBJ1-2; 9 bases map to TRBD1. The germline V gene has CDR1 SEHNR and CDR2 FQNEAQ (reference sequence). The ends lost 3 bases at V and 8 bases at J; junction bases unmatched: 16. This CDR3 has 17 amino acids. Here the CDR3 DNA reads TGTGCCAGCAGCTTCGAGACCTGGACAGGGGCCCTTTCGGGCTACACCTTC. It codes for CASSFETWTGALSGYTF.

CDR3 loop: CASRPGTSDYNEQFF. CDR3 nucleotides: TGCGCCAGCAGGCCCGGGACTAGCGACTACAATGAGCAGTTCTTC. The rearrangement links TRBV5-1 to TRBJ2-1; TRBD2 agrees at 10 bases. J lost 3 bases, V lost 5 bases, and 5 bases had no gene match. Germline CDR1 reads SGHRS; CDR2 reads YFSETQ. The CDR3 is 15 residues long.

The V gene is TRBV25-1, the J gene TRBJ2-2, with TRBD1 matching over 9 bases. The CDR3 spans 15 residues. CDR1 MGHDK and CDR2 SYGVNS come from the germline V gene. J lost 3 bases, V lost 2 bases, and 1 base had no gene match. Here the CDR3 DNA reads TGTGCCAGCAGTGAAGGGACAGGGCACACCGGGGAGCTGTTTTTT. It encodes CASSEGTGHTGELFF. The full variable domain, its missing parts supplied by reference TRBV25-1 and TRBJ2-2, is EADIYQTPRYLVIGTGKKITLECSQTMGHDKMYWYQQDPGMELHLIHYSYGVNSTEKGDLSSESTVSRIRTEHFPLTLESARPSHTSQYLCASSEGTGHTGELFFGEGSRLTVL.

The V gene is TRBV11-2, the J gene TRBJ2-5, with D possibly TRBD2 on 5 matching bases. The CDR3 is made up of 15 amino acids. Germline V gene data show CDR1 as SGHAT and CDR2 as FQNNGV. V lost 5 bases and J 4 bases, leaving 17 bases between the germline ends. In DNA, the CDR3 is TGTGCCAGCAGCCCGCGGAGGACGGATAGAGAGACCCAGTACTTC. Translating it yields CASSPRRTDRETQYF. Using reference TRBV11-2 and TRBJ2-5 for the parts outside the CDR3, the full variable domain is EAGVAQSPRYKIIEKRQSVAFWCNPISGHATLYWYQQILGQGPKLLIQFQNNGVVDDSQLPKDRFSAERLKGVDSTLKIQPAKLEDSAVYLCASSPRRTDRETQYFGPGTRLLVL.

The chain carries TRBV30 and TRBJ2-3; 10 positions match TRBD1. This CDR3 spans 12 amino acids. V lost 6 bases, J lost 6 bases, and 3 bases stayed unmatched. CDR1 and CDR2 from the germline V gene are GTSNPN and SVGIG (reference sequence). The CDR3 is CACWTGGDTQYF. The CDR3, as DNA: TGTGCCTGCTGGACAGGGGGGGATACGCAGTATTTT.

V gene TRBV12-5 combines with J gene TRBJ2-2; unclear D gene. CDR1 and CDR2 (germline): LGHNT, FRNRAP. The CDR3 is 13 amino acids. With 3 bases removed from V and 3 bases from J, the gap between germline ends came to 5 bases. For the CDR3, the DNA is TGTGCTAGTGGTTTTGAGGACACCGGGGAGCTGTTTTTT. Its translation: CASGFEDTGELFF.

A few counts support this clone. The rearrangement uses TRBV6-5 and TRBJ2-5, with 7 bases that match TRBD2. V dropped 5 bases and J dropped 6; count of bases not matched to a gene: 6. This CDR3 is built from 13 residues. Germline values: CDR1 MNHEY, CDR2 SVGAGI. The CDR3 sequence is CASSGGVGQTQYF. The CDR3 DNA reads TGTGCCAGCAGTGGGGGGGTAGGACAGACCCAGTACTTC.

A few counts support this clone. The chain uses TRBV5-6 and TRBJ1-2; no definite D call. There are 11 residues in the CDR3. The V gene's germline CDR1 is SGHDT and CDR2 YYEEEE. V dropped 10 bases and J dropped 8 bases, with 15 bases sitting between them. CDR3 sequence reads: CAAGRGKGYTF. Written as DNA, the CDR3 is TGTGCCGCCGGGCGGGGTAAAGGCTACACCTTC.

This clone has just a few counts. The chain carries TRBV11-2 and TRBJ2-1; 7 bases line up with TRBD2. With 1 base clipped from V and 2 bases from J, the junction kept 2 bases outside the gene matches. CDR3 size: 15 residues. Germline V CDR1 and CDR2: SGHAT, FQNNGV. The CDR3 loop is CASSLGGSPYNEQFF. The CDR3 bases are TGTGCCAGCAGCTTAGGCGGGAGTCCCTACAATGAGCAGTTCTTC.

This chain links TRBV13 with TRBJ2-5; tentatively, D is TRBD2 (5 bases). Trimming removed 5 bases from V and 3 bases from J, with 10 bases in between. Germline V gives CDR1 PRHDT, CDR2 FYEKMQ (reference sequence). CDR3 length: 13 amino acids. The CDR3, as DNA: TGTGCCAGCAGCCGCATCGGGGAAGAGACCCAGTACTTC. Its translation: CASSRIGEETQYF.

This clone showed up just a few times. J is TRBJ2-2 and V is TRBV19; 11 bases are shared with TRBD1. This CDR3 has 17 residues. V gave up 2 bases and J gave up 4 bases; unmatched junction bases: 6. Germline V CDR1 and CDR2: LNHDA, SQIVND (reference sequence). The CDR3 region has the DNA TGTGCCAGTAGTATATCGGACAGGGGGCGAGGCACCGGGGAGCTGTTTTTT. It is translated as CASSISDRGRGTGELFF.